The rows below give T cell receptor beta chains drawn from one sample of a study of neurological immune-mediated disorders. TCRdb analysed the 5' RACE reads with MiXCR anew, one entry per CDR3 protein. Of tens of thousands of distinct CDR3 sequences listed, roughly 12% are singletons. Sequenced: PBMCs. These receptors originate from a male donor with HTLV-1-associated myelopathy (HAM/TSP). CDR3s include the opening cysteine and the closing phenylalanine or tryptophan. D genes are given only for firm matches. Some rows have no size entry. The others give once, few or many, or a class for an expanded clone.

j_call v_call clone_size d_call cdr3_nt cdr3_aa
TRBJ1-1 TRBV7-9 many - TGTGCCAGCAGCGTCACAGGATTGAACACTGAAGCTTTCTTT CASSVTGLNTEAFF
TRBJ2-2 TRBV12-3/TRBV12-4 many - TGTGCCAGCAGTCCCGCCAGAAGATTGAACACCGGGGAGCTGTTTTTT CASSPARRLNTGELFF
TRBJ2-3 TRBV30 - - TGTGCCTGGAAGTTTCTAACATATACGCAGTATTTT CAWKFLTYTQYF
TRBJ2-2 TRBV5-1 many - TGCGCCAGCAGCTTAACAGACCTCACCGGGGAGCTGTTTTTT CASSLTDLTGELFF
TRBJ2-7 TRBV9 many TRBD2 TGTGCCAGCAGCAAACGGGGGGGGTACGAGCAGTACTTC CASSKRGGYEQYF
TRBJ2-7 TRBV5-1 many TRBD1 TGCGCCAGCAGCTCCGGGACAGGGAGCTACGAGCAGTACTTC CASSSGTGSYEQYF
TRBJ2-3 TRBV20-1 many TRBD1 TGCAGTGCTAGAGTGATGGGACAGTCGACAGATACGCAGTATTTT CSARVMGQSTDTQYF
TRBJ2-3 TRBV6-1 many - TGTGCCAGCAGTGATTGGGGAAGGGTCCGGACAGATACGCAGTATTTT CASSDWGRVRTDTQYF
TRBJ2-5 TRBV18 once TRBD1 TGTGCCAGCTCACCACCGAGGACAGGGGGCGGAGAGACCCAGTACTTC CASSPPRTGGGETQYF
TRBJ1-1 TRBV7-6 few TRBD1 TGTGCCAGCAGCTTAAGGGAGGGACAGGGAGACACTGAAGCTTTCTTT CASSLREGQGDTEAFF
TRBJ2-6 TRBV9 many - TGTGCCAGCATGACGGGGGTACCCTCTGGGGCCAACGTCCTGACTTTC CASMTGVPSGANVLTF
TRBJ2-3 TRBV3-1 many - TGTGCCAGCAGCCAGGGCCGGAGGACAGATACGCAGTATTTT CASSQGRRTDTQYF
TRBJ2-7 TRBV4-2 - - TGTGCCAGCAGCCAAGAGGTCAGGGTCTACGAGCAGTACTTC CASSQEVRVYEQYF
TRBJ1-2 TRBV18 many - TGTGCCAGCTCACCACTCTCACAGAACTATGGCTACACCTTC CASSPLSQNYGYTF
TRBJ1-5 TRBV14 many - TGTGCCAGCAGCCAAGGGGGCTGGTCAAATCAGCCCCAGCATTTT CASSQGGWSNQPQHF
TRBJ2-7 TRBV10-1 - TRBD2 TGCGCCAGCAGTGGGACTAGCGGATCCTACGAGCAGTACTTC CASSGTSGSYEQYF
TRBJ2-1 TRBV28 many - TGTGCCAGCAGGGGGGGGGGGCCTATCCACAATGAGCAGTTCTTC CASRGGGPIHNEQFF
TRBJ2-1 TRBV7-2 many TRBD2 TGTGCCAGCAGCCTGGGACTAGCGGAGTTCTTC CASSLGLAEFF
TRBJ1-1 TRBV5-1 - TRBD1 TGCGCCAGCTCCCTCTCAGGGGGCATTGAAGCTTTCTTT CASSLSGGIEAFF
TRBJ1-1 TRBV7-9 many - TGTGCCAGCAGCTTCGAGGGGGACACTGAAGCTTTCTTT CASSFEGDTEAFF
TRBJ2-3 TRBV4-3 - TRBD1 TGCACCAGCAGCCAAGATCGTGGGACAGCCCGCACAGTTACGCAGTATTTT CTSSQDRGTARTVTQYF
TRBJ2-1 TRBV12-3/TRBV12-4 many TRBD2 TGTGCCAGCACTCGTGGGGGGGGACCCTACAATGAGCAGTTCTTC CASTRGGGPYNEQFF
TRBJ2-2 TRBV7-3 many - TGTGCCAGCAGCTTAAGGGCAGGGTACTCCGGGGAGCTGTTTTTT CASSLRAGYSGELFF
TRBJ1-1 TRBV12-3/TRBV12-4 many - TGTGCCAGCAGTTTACTTCTGAACACTGAAGCTTTCTTT CASSLLLNTEAFF
TRBJ2-5 TRBV12-3/TRBV12-4 many - TGTGCCAGCAGTTTAGCGGGACTCGGGGCCCAGTACTTC CASSLAGLGAQYF
TRBJ1-2 TRBV7-8 many - TGTGCCAGCAGCTTAGGGGGCGGCTCCTATGGCTACACCTTC CASSLGGGSYGYTF